The sequence of this T cell receptor (beta chain) was determined in a study of blood T cell repertoires in COVID-19. For the study at large: Samples of COVID-19 (acute and convalescent) were obtained from the United States, Italy and Spain. T cells, B-cell-depleted T cells, or PBMCs provided the cDNA or gDNA that served as material.

In the source study's methods: Counts of nucleated cells, estimated from reference gene primer amplification, were obtained. The assay was immunoSEQ multiplex PCR, and TCRdb's table has in-frame clones only and misses some. V and J calls and clone size are copied from that table; D and trimming were computed from the DNA. The data show 40,000 or so clones, 60% to 80% seen once. The CDR3 is 12 amino acids. V lost 4 bases, J lost 6 bases, and 11 bases lay in between. Germline V gene data show CDR1 as GTSNPN and CDR2 as SVGIG (reference sequence). The gene calls are TRBV30 and TRBJ2-3, with a tentative D call TRBD2 (5 bases). The TCR was taken from a woman in her 70s with acute or convalescent COVID-19. Sequencing was performed on peripheral blood. For the CDR3, the DNA is TGTGCCTGGATAACCCTAGCTGATACGCAGTATTTT. Encoded protein: CAWITLADTQYF. The complete variable domain, with remaining parts taken from reference TRBV30 and TRBJ2-3, reads SQTIHQWPATLVQPVGSPLSLECTVEGTSNPNLYWYRQAAGRGLQLLFYSVGIGQISSEVPQNLSASRPQDRQFILSSKKLLLSDSGFYLCAWITLADTQYFGPGTRLTVL.